The count of the clone carrying this T cell receptor beta chain is one. Its antigen remains unknown. The data belong to a study of shared clonotypes between healthy human individuals. Germline CDR1 and CDR2: SGDLS and YYNGEE. There are 13 residues in the CDR3. With 7 bases removed from V and 4 bases from J, the gap between germline ends came to 14 bases. Clones were read by immunoSEQ multiplex PCR, and TCRdb kept only the in-frame ones, dropping some. The table has about 2 million clones, 85% to 95% seen once. Findings of the study overall: The genetic and exposure-history diversity represented was limited by few donors.

The chain carries TRBV9 and TRBJ1-2, with D possibly matching TRBD1 (5 bases). The clonotype was recovered from a man aged 18 to 35 in good health. Input material: naive CD4+ T cells sorted from blood. Sample subset: CD45RA+ positively selected. The CDR3 sequence is CASAGDVTYGYTF. The CDR3 DNA reads as TGTGCCAGCGCGGGGGACGTGACCTATGGCTACACCTTC.